The 13 T cell receptor beta chains listed next were all sequenced from one sample in a study of CD8 T cells in Susac syndrome (dated by TCRdb to the late 2010s). Library construction relied on the immunoSEQ multiplex PCR assay. RNA was extracted using the RNeasy kit, and about 0.5 to 1 ug of the RNA was reverse transcribed with random hexamers. The public reads were run again by TCRdb, first through fastp at Q25 and then through MiXCR, and only productive beta chains were kept. Records with the same CDR3 protein are collapsed into one entry carrying the most frequent genes and DNA. Within this sample are under 85,000 distinct CDR3 sequences, with approximately 95% of them counted one time only. The top ten clonotypes cover 0.4% to 0.55% of the sample. What was sequenced was CD8+ T cells from PBMCs. The receptors shown here come from a human donor with Susac syndrome.

On this clonotype itself: One end of the junction is discordant with germline, which a read error may explain. CDR3 nucleotides: TGTGCTAGCAGCTTGGGAGGTGTCCAGTACTTC. It translates to CASSLGGVQYF. This sequence joins TRBV7-7 and TRBJ2-5; D is possibly TRBD2 (6 bases). The CDR3 consists of 11 residues. The germline gives CDR1 SSHAT, CDR2 FNYEAQ (reference sequence). Filled out from reference TRBV7-7 and TRBJ2-5, the complete variable domain reads GAGVSQSPRYKVTKRGQDVTLRCDPISSHATLYWYQQALGQGPEFLTYFNYEAQPDKSGLPSDRFSAERPEGSISTLTIQRTEQRDSAMYRCASSLGGVQYFGPGTRLLVL.

J is TRBJ2-7 and V is TRBV2; D unresolved. CDR1 is SNHLY and CDR2 is FYNNEI in the germline V gene. The CDR3 length is 12 residues. V was clipped by 3 bases and J by 2 bases, with 5 bases between them. CDR3: CASSDSAYEQYF. The CDR3, as DNA: TGTGCCAGCAGTGATTCGGCCTACGAGCAGTACTTC.

The chain carries TRBV20-1 and TRBJ1-5; the D is unclear. The CDR3 contains 16 residues. Trimming cost V 3 bases and J 4 bases, with 19 bases left between them. In germline, CDR1 is DFQATT, CDR2 SNEGSKA (reference sequence). CDR3: CSASPPRAVGNQPQHF. CDR3 in DNA: TGCAGTGCTAGTCCACCTCGGGCCGTAGGGAATCAGCCCCAGCATTTT.

This chain uses TRBV10-3 with TRBJ1-2; 9 bases line up with TRBD1. V was clipped by 3 bases and J by 2 bases; unmatched bases: 7. Germline CDR1 reads ENHRY; CDR2 reads SYGVKD. CDR3 length equals 16 residues. The CDR3 nucleotides are TGTGCCATCAGTGACCCCAGGACAGGGGCCAACTATGGCTACACCTTC. Protein: CAISDPRTGANYGYTF.

This clonotype was found a few times. The J gene is TRBJ1-1, the V gene TRBV27, with TRBD1 as a possible D gene (5 bases). Trimming removed 2 bases at V and 1 base at J, with 8 bases between. The CDR3 runs 14 residues. CDR1 is MNHEY, CDR2 SMNVEV, per germline (reference sequence). CDR3: CASSLVGANTEAFF. The CDR3 bases are TGTGCCAGCAGTTTAGTAGGGGCGAACACTGAAGCTTTCTTT.

This sequence joins TRBV21-1 and TRBJ1-1; TRBD1, the table's D call, was not compared with the DNA. TRBV21-1 is assigned pseudogene status. The CDR3 length is 13 residues. CDR3 in amino acids: CASTAPRANKAFF. The CDR3, as DNA: TGTGCCAGCACCGCGCCCCGGGCCAACAAAGCTTTCTTT.

The chain employs TRBV28 and TRBJ2-4; no firm D call. The germline V gene encodes CDR1 MDHEN and CDR2 SYDVKM. V gave up 3 bases and J gave up 8 bases, with 14 bases separating them. The CDR3 loop spans 14 amino acids. The CDR3 DNA follows: TGTGCCAGCAGTTTCTCAGACCGCCGGGACATTCAGTACTTC. It is translated as CASSFSDRRDIQYF. The variable domain in full, with the rest retrieved from reference TRBV28 and TRBJ2-4, is DVKVTQSSRYLVKRTGEKVFLECVQDMDHENMFWYRQDPGLGLRLIYFSYDVKMKEKGDIPEGYSVSREKKERFSLILESASTNQTSMYLCASSFSDRRDIQYFGAGTRLSVL.

The rearrangement links TRBV5-1 to TRBJ1-1; perhaps TRBD1 as D (5 bases). The germline CDR1 and CDR2 sequences are SGHRS and YFSETQ. Trimming stripped 4 bases from V and 1 base from J, with 11 bases between. The CDR3 spans 14 residues. The CDR3 DNA reads TGCGCCAGCAGCGGGGGACCGACGAACACTGAAGCTTTCTTT. Translated: CASSGGPTNTEAFF.

The chain employs TRBV12-3 or TRBV12-4 and TRBJ2-2; 7 bases fit TRBD1. With 5 bases clipped from V and 7 bases from J, the junction kept 7 bases outside the gene matches. The CDR3 extends over 14 amino acids. The CDR3 DNA sequence: TGTGCCAGCAGTACACAGGGGTTAGGCGGGGAGCTGTTTTTT. This encodes CASSTQGLGGELFF.

The V call is TRBV20-1, the J call TRBJ2-5; D remains unclear. Trimming pared 0 bases from V and 7 bases from J, leaving 15 bases between. CDR1 DFQATT and CDR2 SNEGSKA come from the germline V gene (reference sequence). The length of the CDR3 is 14 residues. The CDR3 nucleotides read TGCAGTGCTAGAGATGAAGGCCTAGTCGGGACCCAGTACTTC. As protein: CSARDEGLVGTQYF.

This chain links TRBV12-3 or TRBV12-4 with TRBJ1-1; D ambiguous. There are 14 residues in the CDR3. V lost 5 bases, J lost 4 bases, and 14 bases lay in between. CDR3 in amino acids: CASSMRARSTEAFF. In DNA, the CDR3 is TGTGCCAGCAGTATGAGGGCCCGGAGCACTGAAGCTTTCTTT.

V gene TRBV28 combines with J gene TRBJ1-4; D is perhaps TRBD1 (6 bases). Deletions cut 5 bases from V and 0 bases from J, with 13 bases between. The germline V gene encodes CDR1 MDHEN and CDR2 SYDVKM. CDR3 size: 16 residues. The CDR3 loop is CASSPGTFSTNEKLFF. CDR3 in DNA: TGTGCCAGCAGTCCCGGGACATTTTCAACTAATGAAAAACTGTTTTTT.

The J gene is TRBJ1-2, the V gene TRBV30; tentatively, D is TRBD1 (6 bases). This CDR3 has 14 amino acids. The V gene's germline CDR1 is GTSNPN and CDR2 SVGIG (reference sequence). V lost 4 bases and J 1 base, leaving 13 bases between the germline ends. The CDR3 spells CAWNPRGYNYGYTF. The DNA for the CDR3 is TGTGCCTGGAATCCCAGGGGCTATAACTATGGCTACACCTTC.